A selection of T cell receptor beta chains follows, all from one sample in a study of blood T cells in healthy people across ages. TCRdb redid the calling of the 5' RACE reads with MiXCR, one entry per CDR3 protein. The sample contains over 700,000 distinct CDR3 sequences, roughly 50% of which appear only once. The sequencing sample was made of blood. The source of these receptors is an elderly man in good health. Each CDR3 is given with its conserved first and last residue. Fields, in order: J gene, D gene, V gene, clone size, CDR3 protein, CDR3 DNA. D genes are given only for firm matches. Size tells how often a clone was seen (once, few, many) or the class of an expanded clone, and some rows leave it out.

TRBJ2-1	TRBD2	TRBV4-1	-	CASSQVMLAGGNEQFF	TGCGCCAGCAGCCAAGTCATGCTAGCGGGAGGAAATGAGCAGTTCTTC
TRBJ2-4	-	TRBV7-3	-	CASSLNNRGENIQYF	TGTGCCAGCAGCTTAAATAACCGGGGCGAAAACATTCAGTACTTC
TRBJ2-5	TRBD2	TRBV7-6	once	CASSPRLAGGGETQYF	TGTGCCAGCAGCCCCCGACTAGCGGGAGGCGGAGAGACCCAGTACTTC
TRBJ2-7	-	TRBV7-3	-	CASSLYGIGSSYEQYF	TGTGCCAGCAGCCTTTACGGGATTGGATCCTCCTACGAGCAGTACTTC
TRBJ2-7	-	TRBV21-1	once	CASPTFSYEQYF	TGTGCCAGCCCAACCTTCTCCTACGAGCAGTACTTC
TRBJ2-7	-	TRBV5-1	-	CASRGQGEIHEQYF	TGCGCCAGCAGAGGCCAAGGGGAAATCCACGAGCAGTACTTC
TRBJ2-2	-	TRBV29-1	few	CSVEALSNTGELFF	TGCAGCGTTGAGGCCCTTAGTAACACCGGGGAGCTGTTTTTT
TRBJ2-1	-	TRBV10-3	-	CASRSQETQFF	TGTGCCTCCCGGAGCCAAGAGACCCAGTTCTTC
TRBJ2-3	-	TRBV7-2	few	CASSFPEGRGTDTQYF	TGTGCCAGCAGCTTCCCGGAGGGACGCGGCACAGATACGCAGTATTTT
TRBJ2-5	TRBD1	TRBV20-1	-	CSARRQGPETQYF	TGCAGTGCTCGAAGACAGGGACCCGAGACCCAGTACTTC
TRBJ2-6	-	TRBV3-1	-	CASSPRGGANVLTF	TGTGCCAGCAGCCCCCGGGGCGGGGCCAACGTCCTGACTTTC
TRBJ2-1	-	TRBV3-1	-	CASSRGPNEQFF	TGTGCCAGCAGCCGTGGACCCAATGAGCAGTTCTTC
TRBJ2-7	-	TRBV7-9	few	CASSLDGRGPYEQYF	TGTGCCAGCAGCTTAGACGGGCGGGGTCCCTACGAGCAGTACTTC
TRBJ1-1	-	TRBV20-1	-	CSARPDPRRAEAFF	TGCAGTGCTAGACCCGACCCGCGGAGGGCTGAAGCTTTCTTT